This T cell receptor (beta chain) was captured in a study of blood T cell repertoires in COVID-19. Looking at the study overall: T cells, B-cell-depleted T cells, or PBMCs supplied cDNA or gDNA.

This clone has just a few counts. Authors' methods: Reference gene primer amplification gave nucleated cell count estimates. The assay was immunoSEQ multiplex PCR, and TCRdb's table has in-frame clones only and misses some. V and J calls and clone size are given by that table; D and trimming were obtained from the DNA. The data show about 240,000 clones, with roughly nine tenths seen just once and under 6.5% held by the top ten. This TCR came from a man aged 55 to 70 with acute or convalescent COVID-19. The sample consisted of peripheral blood.

The CDR3 sequence: CASGGTSGRVGQFF. CDR3 DNA sequence: TGTGCCAGCGGGGGGACTAGCGGCCGGGTTGGGCAGTTCTTC. The J gene is TRBJ2-1, the V gene TRBV19, with TRBD2 matching over 11 bases. Germline CDR1 and CDR2: LNHDA and SQIVND (reference sequence). Germline trimming cut 9 bases from V and 12 bases from J; bases unmatched to any gene: 13. CDR3 size: 14 residues. Full variable domain (rest looked up from reference TRBV19 and TRBJ2-1): DGGITQSPKYLFRKEGQNVTLSCEQNLNHDAMYWYRQDPGQGLRLIYYSQIVNDFQKGDIAEGYSVSREKKESFPLTVTSAQKNPTAFYLCASGGTSGRVGQFFGPGTRLTVL.